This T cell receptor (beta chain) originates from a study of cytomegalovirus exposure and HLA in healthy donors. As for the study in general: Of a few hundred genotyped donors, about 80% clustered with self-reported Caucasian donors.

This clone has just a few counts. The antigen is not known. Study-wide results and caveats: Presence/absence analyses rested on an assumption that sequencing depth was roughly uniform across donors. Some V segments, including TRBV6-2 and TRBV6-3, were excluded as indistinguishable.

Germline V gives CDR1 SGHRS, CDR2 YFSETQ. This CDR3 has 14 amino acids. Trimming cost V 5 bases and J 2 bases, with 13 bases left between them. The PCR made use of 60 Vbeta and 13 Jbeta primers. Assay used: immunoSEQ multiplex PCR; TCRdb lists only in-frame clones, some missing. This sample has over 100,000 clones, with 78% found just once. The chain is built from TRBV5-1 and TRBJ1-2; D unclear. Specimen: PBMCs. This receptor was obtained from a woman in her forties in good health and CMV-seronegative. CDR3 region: CASSPGGSNYGYTF. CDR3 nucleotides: TGCGCCAGCAGTCCCGGAGGGTCCAACTATGGCTACACCTTC.